This TCR beta chain originates from a study of cytomegalovirus exposure and HLA in healthy donors. Overall study findings and caveats: Among TCR beta chains of equal frequency, HLA-associated ones were more clonally expanded in a later analysis.

V was pared by 0 bases and J by 3 bases, with 3 bases of the junction left unmatched. The V gene's germline CDR1 is SGDLS and CDR2 YYNGEE. This CDR3 is built from 15 residues. 60 Vbeta and 13 Jbeta primers were used in PCR. The repertoire was sequenced with immunoSEQ multiplex PCR; TCRdb's copy has only in-frame clones and lacks some. The sample includes about 67,000 clones, around 91% of them seen just once. In the case of this clone: The antigen remains undetermined.

Input material: PBMCs. The chain couples TRBV9 to TRBJ2-5; 9 positions match TRBD2. The TCR was taken from a woman aged 25 to 39 in good health and CMV-seropositive. The CDR3 protein is CASSVDGGREETQYF. CDR3 coding DNA: TGTGCCAGCAGCGTAGATGGCGGGAGGGAAGAGACCCAGTACTTC.